This entry describes one T cell receptor (beta chain). The antigen remains unidentified. Healthy bone marrow donors made up the donor group. The sample comes from a study of cytomegalovirus exposure and HLA in healthy donors. Study-wide results and limits: The study reported that TCR beta sequences accurately predicted HLA-A and HLA-B alleles in most subjects.

The PCR ran on 60 Vbeta and 13 Jbeta primers. Generated by immunoSEQ multiplex PCR, the TCRdb table keeps only in-frame clones and is missing some. This sample has 150,000 or so clones, with 82% found just once. The sequenced material came from PBMCs. This sequence was found in a woman in her 50s in good health and CMV-seropositive.

CDR3 sequence: CASNVGGLTDTQYF. The CDR3 nucleotides read TGTGCCAGCAACGTGGGGGGACTCACAGATACGCAGTATTTT. The chain recombines TRBV6-6 with TRBJ2-3; D is perhaps TRBD2 (6 bases). CDR3 length equals 14 residues. Deletions cut 7 bases from V and 2 bases from J, with 13 bases between. Germline loops: CDR1 MNHNY, CDR2 SVGAGI (reference sequence).